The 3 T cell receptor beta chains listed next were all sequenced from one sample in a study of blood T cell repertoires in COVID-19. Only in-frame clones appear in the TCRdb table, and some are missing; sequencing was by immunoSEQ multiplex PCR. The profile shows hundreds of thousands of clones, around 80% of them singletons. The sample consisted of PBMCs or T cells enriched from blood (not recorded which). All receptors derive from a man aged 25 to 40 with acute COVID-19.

DNA for the CDR3: TGTGCCAGCAGCTTCACCAGGGGAGTGGATACGCAGTATTTT. It is translated as CASSFTRGVDTQYF. This chain uses TRBV11-2 with TRBJ2-3, with D perhaps matching TRBD1 (6 bases). Per the germline V gene, CDR1 is SGHAT and CDR2 is FQNNGV. V was trimmed by 3 bases and J by 6 bases, leaving 13 bases between them. This CDR3 comprises 14 residues.

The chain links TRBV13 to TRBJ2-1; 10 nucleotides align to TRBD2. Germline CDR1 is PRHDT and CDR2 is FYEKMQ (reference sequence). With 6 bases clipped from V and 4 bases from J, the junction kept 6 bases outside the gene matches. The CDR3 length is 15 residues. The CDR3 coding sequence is TGTGCCAGCAGGCTGAGACTAGCGGGTTACAATGAGCAGTTCTTC. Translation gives CASRLRLAGYNEQFF.

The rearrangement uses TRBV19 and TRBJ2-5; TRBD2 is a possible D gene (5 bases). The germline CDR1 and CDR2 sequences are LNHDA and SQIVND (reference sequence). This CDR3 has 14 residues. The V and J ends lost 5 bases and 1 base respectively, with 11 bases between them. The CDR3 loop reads CASSSGLSQETQYF. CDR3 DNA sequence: TGTGCCAGTAGTTCAGGACTTTCCCAAGAGACCCAGTACTTC.